The 21 T cell receptor beta chains below all came from one sample that was sequenced in a study of OX40 agonist ivuxolimab in advanced cancers. Profiling relied on immunoSEQ multiplex PCR, and the TCRdb table lists in-frame clones only, not all of them. This table holds more than 95,000 clones, around 90% found once. The source was CD4+ or CD8+ T cells sorted from blood, collected in a trial of the OX40 agonist ivuxolimab. Receptors were obtained from an adult with an advanced solid tumor such as melanoma, head and neck, liver or kidney cancer.

V gene TRBV6-4 combines with J gene TRBJ1-5; 7 positions match TRBD1. With V trimmed by 11 bases and J by 4 bases, 11 bases remained unmatched. CDR1 and CDR2 from the germline V gene are MRHNA and SNTAGT. This CDR3 comprises 14 residues. The CDR3 DNA is TGTGCCCTTCCGTCCGGGACAGATAATCAGCCCCAGCATTTT. Its translation: CALPSGTDNQPQHF.

The chain joins TRBV5-1 to TRBJ1-1; 9 nucleotides agree with TRBD1. CDR3 length equals 14 residues. Germline CDR1 reads SGHRS; CDR2 reads YFSETQ. The V gene end was trimmed by 5 bases and the J gene end by 3 bases; junction bases not matched to a gene: 5. This chain's CDR3 is CASRSGQGDTEAFF. CDR3 in DNA: TGCGCCAGCAGATCGGGACAGGGTGACACTGAAGCTTTCTTT.

The chain combines TRBV30 with TRBJ2-6; D gene unclear. V lost 4 bases to trimming and J lost 2 bases, with 3 bases between them. CDR1 is GTSNPN and CDR2 is SVGIG in the germline V gene (reference sequence). The CDR3 contains 12 residues. The CDR3 DNA reads as TGTGCCTGGACAACTGGGGCCAACGTCCTGACTTTC. It is translated as CAWTTGANVLTF.

This chain connects TRBV18 to TRBJ1-3, with a possible D match to TRBD1 (5 bases). Deletions cut 3 bases from V and 4 bases from J, with 13 bases between. Germline CDR1 reads KGHSH; CDR2 reads LQKENI. The CDR3 is 15 amino acids. CDR3 DNA: TGTGCCAGCTCACCCGGAGGAGGGACGGGAAACACCATATATTTT. Protein: CASSPGGGTGNTIYF.

This clone was found once. The rearrangement uses TRBV28 and TRBJ1-2; tentative D call: TRBD1 (5 bases). Germline values: CDR1 MDHEN, CDR2 SYDVKM. The length of the CDR3 is 14 residues. Deletions cut 6 bases from V and 1 base from J, with 12 bases between. DNA of the CDR3: TGTGCCAGCAGAGTTGGAGGGGATAACTATGGCTACACCTTC. Translating it yields CASRVGGDNYGYTF.

The V call is TRBV4-1, the J call TRBJ1-3; D is undetermined. The V and J ends lost 0 bases and 2 bases respectively, with 11 bases between them. Germline lookup yields CDR1 MGHRA and CDR2 YSYEKL. The length of the CDR3 is 16 residues. The CDR3 region has the DNA TGCGCCAGCAGCCAAGATGTCGGCTTGGCTGGAAACACCATATATTTT. This codes for CASSQDVGLAGNTIYF.

The rearrangement uses TRBV28 and TRBJ2-3; D is possibly TRBD1 (6 bases). Germline values: CDR1 MDHEN, CDR2 SYDVKM. The germline V and J ends were trimmed by 5 bases and 1 base, with 13 bases remaining between them. The CDR3 is 15 amino acids. The CDR3 loop is CASSPGDQRTDTQYF. The CDR3 nucleotides are TGTGCCAGCAGTCCAGGGGATCAACGCACAGATACGCAGTATTTT.

The chain carries TRBV5-6 and TRBJ1-2; perhaps TRBD1 as D (6 bases). This CDR3 region has 17 residues. Germline loops: CDR1 SGHDT, CDR2 YYEEEE. Trimming pared 4 bases from V and 3 bases from J, leaving 22 bases between. The CDR3 here is CASSVTIPSQGDYGYTF. The CDR3 bases are TGTGCCAGCAGCGTTACCATTCCCTCACAGGGAGACTATGGCTACACCTTC.

This chain connects TRBV5-6 to TRBJ1-5; no definite D call. CDR1 is SGHDT and CDR2 is YYEEEE in the germline V gene. The CDR3 sequence is 14 residues long. With 0 bases removed from V and 4 bases from J, the gap between germline ends came to 8 bases. This CDR3 reads CASSLVNENQPQHF. The CDR3 nucleotides are TGTGCCAGCAGCTTGGTTAATGAGAATCAGCCCCAGCATTTT.

This clone was detected once. CDR3 residues: CASIFLTDGYTF. The CDR3, as DNA: TGTGCCAGCATCTTCTTGACAGATGGCTACACCTTC. The rearrangement joins TRBV14 to TRBJ1-2; a weak D match, TRBD1 (5 bases). With 7 bases removed from V and 6 bases from J, the gap between germline ends came to 12 bases. The CDR3 contains 12 residues. The germline V gene encodes CDR1 SGHDN and CDR2 FVKESK.

The chain combines TRBV27 with TRBJ1-2; maybe TRBD1 (6 bases). Germline CDR1 MNHEY, CDR2 SMNVEV (reference sequence). Trimming took 5 bases from V and 3 from J, leaving 16 bases between them. This CDR3 has 15 residues. CDR3 sequence reads: CASSQQGQPYYGYTF. The CDR3 nucleotides read TGTGCCAGCAGTCAACAGGGACAACCCTACTATGGCTACACCTTC.

The chain employs TRBV30 and TRBJ1-5, with TRBD1 identical over 8 bases. Germline lookup yields CDR1 GTSNPN and CDR2 SVGIG (reference sequence). The CDR3 extends over 14 amino acids. J lost 6 bases, V lost 2 bases, and 6 bases had no gene match. The CDR3 loop reads CAWSSDRVRQPQHF. In DNA form, the CDR3 reads TGTGCCTGGAGTTCGGACAGGGTGCGTCAGCCCCAGCATTTT.

V gene TRBV28 combines with J gene TRBJ1-3, with no clear D. Germline CDR1 reads MDHEN; CDR2 reads SYDVKM. V lost 3 bases, J lost 3 bases, and 12 bases lay in between. The CDR3 is 15 amino acids. The CDR3 loop is CASSFGGIDGNTIYF. CDR3 DNA sequence: TGTGCCAGCAGTTTTGGAGGGATCGATGGAAACACCATATATTTT.

The chain couples TRBV13 to TRBJ2-2; D gene uncertain. The CDR3 totals 14 residues. V was clipped by 4 bases and J by 6 bases, with 12 bases between them. CDR1 and CDR2 from the germline V gene are PRHDT and FYEKMQ (reference sequence). This CDR3 is CASSYPSRAGELFF. The CDR3 DNA reads as TGTGCCAGCAGCTATCCTTCGCGCGCCGGGGAGCTGTTTTTT.

This sequence joins TRBV7-8 and TRBJ2-7; perhaps TRBD1 as D (5 bases). Trimming took off 6 bases at V and 7 bases at J, with 13 bases between the two ends. In germline, CDR1 is SGHVS, CDR2 FQNEAQ. CDR3 length: 12 amino acids. The CDR3 is CASSFQGLEQYF. The CDR3 DNA reads as TGTGCCAGCAGTTTTCAGGGCCTTGAGCAGTACTTC.

This sequence joins TRBV5-4 and TRBJ2-2; D assignment may be TRBD1 or TRBD2 (5 bases each). V lost 0 bases, J lost 4 bases, and 13 bases lay in between. The CDR3 runs 16 residues. The germline CDR1 and CDR2 sequences are SGHNT and YYREEE (reference sequence). The CDR3 sequence is CASSLAGRGVTGELFF. The CDR3 DNA reads as TGTGCCAGCAGCTTGGCGGGACGTGGGGTCACCGGGGAGCTGTTTTTT.

This clone was recorded once. This sequence joins TRBV5-4 and TRBJ2-2, with D possibly being TRBD2 (6 bases). The V and J ends lost 4 bases and 1 base respectively, with 8 bases between them. Germline values: CDR1 SGHNT, CDR2 YYREEE (reference sequence). The CDR3 runs 14 residues. The CDR3 sequence: CASSTGENTGELFF. CDR3 in DNA: TGTGCCAGCAGCACGGGGGAGAACACCGGGGAGCTGTTTTTT.

The gene calls are TRBV27 and TRBJ1-2, with 7 positions matching TRBD1. Losses at the gene ends were 3 bases for V and 4 bases for J; bases not matched to a gene: 14. Looked up from germline, CDR1 is MNHEY and CDR2 is SMNVEV (reference sequence). The CDR3 spans 17 residues. The CDR3 region is CASSFLATQRGPYGYTF. CDR3 bases: TGTGCCAGCAGTTTCTTAGCGACCCAAAGGGGGCCCTATGGCTACACCTTC.

This clone came up once. The rearrangement joins TRBV7-2 to TRBJ2-2; 11 bases agree with TRBD2. This CDR3 comprises 18 residues. The germline CDR1 and CDR2 sequences are SGHTA and FQGNSA. V gave up 5 bases and J gave up 8 bases; unmatched junction bases: 16. In nucleotides, the CDR3 is TGTGCCAGCAGCCCATCCGGGGTAGCGGGGGGGCTAGTTGGGGAGCTGTTTTTT. Translation: CASSPSGVAGGLVGELFF.

The chain couples TRBV7-8 to TRBJ2-1; TRBD2 agrees at 9 bases. Unmatched junction bases numbered 11, after V lost 1 base and J lost 7 bases. Germline assignment: CDR1 SGHVS and CDR2 FQNEAQ. The CDR3 has 17 residues. The CDR3 spells CASSLVSGASGVNEQFF. The CDR3 nucleotides read TGTGCCAGCAGCTTAGTCTCCGGGGCTAGCGGGGTTAATGAGCAGTTCTTC.

The CDR3 bases are TGCGCCAGCAGCCAACAACTAGCTTCCGAGCAGTACTTC. Amino acid sequence: CASSQQLASEQYF. J is TRBJ2-7 and V is TRBV4-3; tentative D call: TRBD2 (6 bases). Germline-derived CDR1 and CDR2 are LGHNA and YSLEER. The CDR3 totals 13 residues. The germline V and J ends were trimmed by 2 bases and 6 bases, with 11 bases remaining between them.